The T cell receptor beta chain under discussion was sequenced for a study of T cell responses to AZD1222 COVID-19 vaccine (dated by TCRdb to about 2021). Concerning the study at large: AZD1222 recipients whose second dose came at about 4 weeks and those whose second dose came at about 12 weeks were combined into one group, since spike-specific TCR depth and breadth did not differ between the two schedules. TCR sequencing was performed for more than 230 trial participants, of whom about 200 were given two doses of AZD1222 and around 25 were given two doses of MenACWY control vaccine. Enrollment into the trials was organized by age into subgroups of 18-55, 56-69 and 70-plus years, and those subgroups contained 148, 28 and 57 TCR-sequenced participants, respectively. Results and caveats for the whole study, not just this receptor: Participants were mostly white British, with more females than males. The authors suggested clonal diversity may have been underestimated. Epitopes outside the regions mutated in the B.1.351 and B.1.1.7 variants were reportedly recognized by nearly half of the unique spike-specific TCRs. The whole spike protein was spanned by vaccine-associated CD4 TCRs, and dominant responses were seen in regions 160-218 and 743-854. Spike-specific TCR breadth and depth rose significantly after two AZD1222 doses compared with day 0 and with MenACWY recipients. Conclusions about previously exposed vaccinees were limited because only six AZD1222 recipients were SARS-CoV-2 seropositive at baseline. In the small 56-69-year group, the increase in depth fell short of significance, most likely because of low power. Because no day 14 peak-response samples were available, repertoires were characterized only after the peak T cell response.

A remark on this clone: Its target antigen remains unknown. Per-nucleotide qualities are absent, and no much larger clonotype sits a single base away.

The time point label for this specimen denotes: baseline before first vaccination. Samples from vaccinated people were obtained from the UK trials COV001 and COV002, which included a single-blind randomized controlled phase 2/3 trial of AZD1222 (ChAdOx1 nCoV-19) in healthy adults. For TCRbeta chain sequencing, PBMC samples were collected from trial participants at day 0 and at day 28 after the second dose. CDR1 MNHEY and CDR2 SMNVEV were looked up in the germline V gene (reference sequence). Compared with germline, V lacks 8 bases and J lacks 6 bases; bases without a gene match: 19. The CDR3 holds 17 amino acids from the cysteine to the phenylalanine. Just CDR3 DNA is preserved here, 51 bases in frame from base 1. The CDR3 regions of human TCRbeta chains were subjected to immunosequencing. The original pipeline was this. TCRs in the repertoires were compared against a reference library of SARS-CoV-2-specific TCRs that had been generated with the MIRA antigen-specificity platform. Breadth was defined as the fraction of unique TCRs that were SARS-CoV-2-associated, and depth was defined as the fraction of total T cells that were SARS-CoV-2-associated. Using the MIRA data, each spike-specific TCR was mapped to the spike region that the TCR reacts to and placed in a CD4 or CD8 class. Log10-transformed breadth and depth values were compared by one-way ANOVA with Sidak's multiple comparisons tests. TCRdb provides this immuneACCESS table in a form limited to in-frame rearrangements. Some clones are lacking; in checked studies, under half of them reflect an unresolved V gene, and why the rest are absent is not known. V and J calls and clone size are those listed in that table; D and trimming were worked out from the DNA. This sample lists over 100,000 clones; 65% to 90% were detected once. The leading ten clones occupy around 20% of the sample.

The V and J segments used are TRBV27 and TRBJ1-1; a stretch of 9 junction bases matches TRBD1. The specimen comprised peripheral blood, sampled on day 0 of AZD1222 vaccination. The source of this sequence is an adult in good health. The CDR3 here reads CASWGEGPGTGLPEAFF. At the DNA level, the sequence is TGTGCCAGCTGGGGGGAGGGGCCCGGGACAGGGTTGCCTGAAGCTTTCTTT.